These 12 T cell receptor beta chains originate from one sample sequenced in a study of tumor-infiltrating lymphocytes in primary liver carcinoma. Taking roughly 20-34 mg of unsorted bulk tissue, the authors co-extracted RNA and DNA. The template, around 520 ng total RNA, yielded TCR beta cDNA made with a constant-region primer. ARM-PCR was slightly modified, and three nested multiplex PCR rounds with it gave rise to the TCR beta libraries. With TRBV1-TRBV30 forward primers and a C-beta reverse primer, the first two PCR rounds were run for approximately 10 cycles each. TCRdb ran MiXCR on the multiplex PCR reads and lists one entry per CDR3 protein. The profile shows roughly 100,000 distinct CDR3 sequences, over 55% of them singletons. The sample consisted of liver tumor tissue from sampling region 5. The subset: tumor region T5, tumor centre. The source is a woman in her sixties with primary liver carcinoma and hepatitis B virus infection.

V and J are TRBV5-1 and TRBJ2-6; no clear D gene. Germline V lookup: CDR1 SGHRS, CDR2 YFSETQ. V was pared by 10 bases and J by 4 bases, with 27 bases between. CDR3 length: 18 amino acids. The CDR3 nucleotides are TGCGCCGGTAGCTTAAGATATACAAGGTTCGGAGGGGCCAACGTCCTGACTTTC. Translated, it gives CAGSLRYTRFGGANVLTF.

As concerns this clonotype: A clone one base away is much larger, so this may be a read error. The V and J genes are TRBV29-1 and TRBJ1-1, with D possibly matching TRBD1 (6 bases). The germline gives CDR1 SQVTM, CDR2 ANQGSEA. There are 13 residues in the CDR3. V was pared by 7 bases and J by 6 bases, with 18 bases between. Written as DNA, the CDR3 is TGCAGCGCAGAGGAGACAGGAGTGGCTGAAGCTTTCTTT. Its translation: CSAEETGVAEAFF.

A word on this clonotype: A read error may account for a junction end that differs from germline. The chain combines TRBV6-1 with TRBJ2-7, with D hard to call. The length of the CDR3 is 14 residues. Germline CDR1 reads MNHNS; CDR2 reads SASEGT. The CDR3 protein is CASSEAFEVYEQYF. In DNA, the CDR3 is TGTGCTAGCAGTGAAGCTTTCGAGGTGTATGAGCAGTACTTC.

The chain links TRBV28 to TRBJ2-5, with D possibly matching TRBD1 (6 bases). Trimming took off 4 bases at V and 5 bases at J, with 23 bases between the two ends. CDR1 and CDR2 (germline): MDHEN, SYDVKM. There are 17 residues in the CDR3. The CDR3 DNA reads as TGTGCCAGCAGTTCTTATATCCAACAGGGAGCTGGTGAGACCCAGTACTTC. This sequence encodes CASSSYIQQGAGETQYF.

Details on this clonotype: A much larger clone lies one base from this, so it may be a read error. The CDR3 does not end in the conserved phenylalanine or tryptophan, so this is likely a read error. In DNA form, the CDR3 reads TGTGCCAGCAGTCCCTTTGGCCTCTATGGCTACACCCTC. Protein product: CASSPFGLYGYTL. The chain uses TRBV12-3 or TRBV12-4 and TRBJ1-2; D not resolved. CDR3 length: 13 residues. Trimming took off 5 bases at V and 4 bases at J, with 11 bases between the two ends.

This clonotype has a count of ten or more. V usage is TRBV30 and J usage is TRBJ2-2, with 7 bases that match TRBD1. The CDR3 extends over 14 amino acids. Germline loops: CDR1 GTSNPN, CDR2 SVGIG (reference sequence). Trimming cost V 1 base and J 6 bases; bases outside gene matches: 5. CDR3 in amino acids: CAWSGTGVAGELFF. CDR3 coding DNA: TGTGCCTGGAGTGGAACAGGGGTGGCCGGGGAGCTGTTTTTT.

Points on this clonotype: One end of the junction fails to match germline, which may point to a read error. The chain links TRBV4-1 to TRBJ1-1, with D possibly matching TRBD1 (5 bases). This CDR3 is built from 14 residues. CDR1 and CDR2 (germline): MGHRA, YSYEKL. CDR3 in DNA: TGCGCCAGTAGCCCGCGACATGGGGGCACTGAAGCTTTCTTT. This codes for CASSPRHGGTEAFF.

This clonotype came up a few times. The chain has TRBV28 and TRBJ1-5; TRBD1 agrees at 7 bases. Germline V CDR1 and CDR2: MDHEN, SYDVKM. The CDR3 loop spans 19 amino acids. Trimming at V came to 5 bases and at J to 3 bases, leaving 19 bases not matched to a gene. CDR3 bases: TGTGCCAGCAGTCCGTCCATCTTGACAGGGATACCCTCCAATCAGCCCCAGCATTTT. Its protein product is CASSPSILTGIPSNQPQHF.

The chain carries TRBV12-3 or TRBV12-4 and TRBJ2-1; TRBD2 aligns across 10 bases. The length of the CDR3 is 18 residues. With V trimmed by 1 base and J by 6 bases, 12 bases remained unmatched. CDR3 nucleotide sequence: TGTGCCAGCAGTTTAGAGGCAGGGCCGGGACTAGCGAGCAATGAGCAGTTCTTC. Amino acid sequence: CASSLEAGPGLASNEQFF.

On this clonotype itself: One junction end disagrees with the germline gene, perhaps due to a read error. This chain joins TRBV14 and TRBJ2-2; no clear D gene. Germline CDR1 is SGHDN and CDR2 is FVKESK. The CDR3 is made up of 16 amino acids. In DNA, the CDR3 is TGTGCCAGCAGCCAAAAACTCGCAGCGAACACCAGGGAGCTGTTTTTT. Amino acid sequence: CASSQKLAANTRELFF.

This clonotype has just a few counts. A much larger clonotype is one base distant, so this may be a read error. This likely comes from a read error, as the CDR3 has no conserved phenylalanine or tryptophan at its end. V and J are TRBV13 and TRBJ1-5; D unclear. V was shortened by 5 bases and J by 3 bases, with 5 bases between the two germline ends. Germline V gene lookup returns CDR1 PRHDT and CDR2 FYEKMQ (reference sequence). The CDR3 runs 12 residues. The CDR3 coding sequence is TGTGCCAGCAGCCTTCACAATCAGCCCCAGCATTTG. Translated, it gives CASSLHNQPQHL.

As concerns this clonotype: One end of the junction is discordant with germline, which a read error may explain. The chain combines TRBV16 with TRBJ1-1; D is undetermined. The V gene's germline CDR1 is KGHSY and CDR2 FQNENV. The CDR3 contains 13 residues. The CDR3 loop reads CASKQLVGPEAYF. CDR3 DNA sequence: TGTGCCAGCAAGCAATTGGTGGGCCCTGAAGCTTACTTT.